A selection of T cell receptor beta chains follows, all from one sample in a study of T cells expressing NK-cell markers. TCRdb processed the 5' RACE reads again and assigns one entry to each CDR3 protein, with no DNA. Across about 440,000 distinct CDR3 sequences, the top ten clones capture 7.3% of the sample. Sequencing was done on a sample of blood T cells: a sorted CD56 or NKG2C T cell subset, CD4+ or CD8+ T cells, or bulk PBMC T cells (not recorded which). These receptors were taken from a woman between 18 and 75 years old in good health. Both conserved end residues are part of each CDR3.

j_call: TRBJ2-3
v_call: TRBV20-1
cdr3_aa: CSAILQPADTQYF

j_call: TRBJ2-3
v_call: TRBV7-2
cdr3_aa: CASSSSSHSADTQYF

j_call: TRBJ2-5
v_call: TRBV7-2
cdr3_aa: CASSFPGVLQETQYF

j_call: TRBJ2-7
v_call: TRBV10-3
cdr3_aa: CAISEAEPSREQYF

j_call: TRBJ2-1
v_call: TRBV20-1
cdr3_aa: CSAVPGTGGNEQFF

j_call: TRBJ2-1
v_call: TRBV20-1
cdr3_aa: CSVQGGDEQFF

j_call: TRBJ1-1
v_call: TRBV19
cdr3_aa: CASSIFSGLNTEAFF

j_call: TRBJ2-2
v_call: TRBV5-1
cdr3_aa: CASSRRQGETNTGELFF

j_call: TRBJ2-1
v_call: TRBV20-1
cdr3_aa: CSAVRGGSSYNEQFF

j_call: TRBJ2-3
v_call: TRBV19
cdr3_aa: CASSSGRGKDTQYF

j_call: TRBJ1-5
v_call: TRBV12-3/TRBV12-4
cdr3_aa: CASSYDRSNQPQHF

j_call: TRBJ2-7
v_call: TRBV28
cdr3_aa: CASSLGGDHYEQYF

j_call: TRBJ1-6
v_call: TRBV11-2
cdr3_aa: CASSQTNVGSPLHF

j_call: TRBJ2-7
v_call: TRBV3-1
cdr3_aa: CASSLSGLTPVEYF

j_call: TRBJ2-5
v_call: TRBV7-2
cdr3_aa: CASSLVDSGQTQYF

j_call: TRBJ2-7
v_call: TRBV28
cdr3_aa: CASTAGLFYEQYF

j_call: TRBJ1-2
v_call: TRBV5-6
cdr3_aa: CASSRNRLANYGYTF

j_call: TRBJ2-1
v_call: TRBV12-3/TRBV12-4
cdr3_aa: CASSPGGLAGEQFF

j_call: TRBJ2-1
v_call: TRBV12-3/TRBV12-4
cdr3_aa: CASSPLGPGIGNEQFF

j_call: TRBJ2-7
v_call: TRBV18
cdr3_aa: CASSSDGPGAYEQYF

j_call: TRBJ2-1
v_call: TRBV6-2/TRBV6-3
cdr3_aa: CASSYSIVGGSVDEQFF

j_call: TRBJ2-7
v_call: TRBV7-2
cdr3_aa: CASSLSQGAGEQYF

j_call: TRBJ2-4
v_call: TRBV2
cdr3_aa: CASSEAGQSTKNIQYF

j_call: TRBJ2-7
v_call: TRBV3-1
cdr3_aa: CASSQGPLLSEQYF

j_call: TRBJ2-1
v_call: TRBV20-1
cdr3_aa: CSARPGLSHYNEQFF

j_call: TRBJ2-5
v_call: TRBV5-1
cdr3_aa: CASVSGAQETQYF

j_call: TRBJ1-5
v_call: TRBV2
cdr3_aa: CASRPQEISNQPQHF

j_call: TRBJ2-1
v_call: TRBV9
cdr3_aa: CASSPRRPFVSEQFF

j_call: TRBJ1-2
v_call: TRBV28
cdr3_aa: CASAQNYGYTF

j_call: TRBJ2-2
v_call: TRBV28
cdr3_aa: CASSSGGNTGELFF

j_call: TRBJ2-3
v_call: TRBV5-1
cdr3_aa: CASSPYPGTSGVWGTDTQYF

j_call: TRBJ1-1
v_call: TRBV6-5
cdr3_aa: CASSYRGQMNTEAFF

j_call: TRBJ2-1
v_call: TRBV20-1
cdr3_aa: CSARVAGGPDEQFF

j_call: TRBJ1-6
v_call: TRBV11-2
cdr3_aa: CASSPLAREVGYNSPLHF

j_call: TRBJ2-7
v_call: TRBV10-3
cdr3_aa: CAISGTSGSSYEQYF

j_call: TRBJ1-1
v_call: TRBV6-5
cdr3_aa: CASSYSQPGEAFF

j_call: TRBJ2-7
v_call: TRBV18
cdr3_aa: CASSPEGGRPAGYEQYF

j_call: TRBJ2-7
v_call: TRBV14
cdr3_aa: CASSQGLTRGYEQYF

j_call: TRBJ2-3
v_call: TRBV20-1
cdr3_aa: CSAREAGGSTDTQYF

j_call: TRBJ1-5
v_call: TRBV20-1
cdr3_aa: CSATTGWWDSNQPQHF

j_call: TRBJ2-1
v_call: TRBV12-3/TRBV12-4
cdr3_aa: CASSGAYNEQFF

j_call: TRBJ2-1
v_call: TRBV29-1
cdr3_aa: CSVGSGGQHNNEQFF

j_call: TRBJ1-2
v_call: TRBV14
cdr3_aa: CASSQVGTNYGYTF

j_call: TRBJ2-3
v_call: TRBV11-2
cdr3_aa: CASSLDRVRTDTQYF

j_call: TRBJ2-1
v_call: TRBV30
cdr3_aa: CAWASGSNGEQFF

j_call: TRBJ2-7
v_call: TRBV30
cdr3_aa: CAWSVAGYEQYF

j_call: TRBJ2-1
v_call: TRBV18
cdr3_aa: CASSPPRDRGHNEQFF

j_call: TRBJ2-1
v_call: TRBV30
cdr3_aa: CAWSARTRVYEQFF

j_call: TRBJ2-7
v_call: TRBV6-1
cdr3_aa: CACYGTSGLYEQYF

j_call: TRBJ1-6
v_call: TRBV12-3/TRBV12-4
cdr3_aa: CASSPGKNPGSPLHF

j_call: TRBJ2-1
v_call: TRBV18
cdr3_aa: CASSYGHEQFF